Below, 24 T cell receptor beta chains from the same sample are listed, as sequenced in a study of CD8+CD57+ T cells in acquired aplastic anemia. Template material for TCR beta VDJ and CDR3 profiling consisted of genomic DNA. TCRdb re-analysed the reads in MiXCR, keeping a single row per CDR3 protein. The table includes about 140,000 distinct CDR3 sequences, approximately 41% detected once. Sequenced sample: sorted CD4+, CD8+, or CD8+CD57+ T cells (not recorded which) from PBMCs. These receptors all come from a human donor in good health, serving as a control.

The chain joins TRBV19 to TRBJ2-3; D not certain. CDR1 LNHDA and CDR2 SQIVND come from the germline V gene (reference sequence). The V end was cut by 6 bases, the J end by 1 base, with 11 bases between. The CDR3 has 14 residues. CDR3 sequence reads: CASRMGMGTDTQYF. In DNA form, the CDR3 reads TGTGCCAGTAGGATGGGGATGGGCACAGATACGCAGTATTTT.

On this clonotype: A junction end diverges from the germline sequence, so it may reflect a read error. The V and J genes are TRBV2 and TRBJ1-3; perhaps TRBD1 as D (5 bases). The CDR3 sequence is 14 residues long. Per germline, CDR1 SNHLY and CDR2 FYNNEI. Here the CDR3 reads CASSIGTSRNTIYF. For the CDR3, the DNA is TGTGCCAGCAGTATCGGGACGTCTAGAAACACCATATACTTT.

This clonotype came up many times. The rearrangement links TRBV19 to TRBJ2-7; perhaps TRBD2 as D (6 bases). Germline V gives CDR1 LNHDA, CDR2 SQIVND (reference sequence). The length of the CDR3 is 15 residues. Trimming took 3 bases from V and 4 from J, leaving 16 bases between them. Here the CDR3 DNA reads TGTGCCAGTAGTATCATCGGGAGCGATGCTTACGAGCAGTACTTC. Its translation: CASSIIGSDAYEQYF.

In this sample, this clonotype turned up a few times. V and J are TRBV7-3 and TRBJ2-1; TRBD2 agrees at 16 bases. V trimming: 1 base; J trimming: 2 bases; junction bases outside the gene matches: 5. The germline gives CDR1 SGHTA, CDR2 FQGTGA. The CDR3 has 19 residues. The CDR3 DNA sequence: TGTGCCAGCAGCTTAAGCTCCGGGACTAGCGGGAGGGCCTACAATGAGCAGTTCTTC. It encodes CASSLSSGTSGRAYNEQFF.

V gene TRBV11-2 combines with J gene TRBJ1-1, with D unresolved. CDR3 length equals 15 residues. V lost 2 bases to trimming and J lost 5 bases, with 15 bases between them. CDR1 SGHAT and CDR2 FQNNGV come from the germline V gene. The CDR3 DNA sequence: TGTGCCAGCAGCTTATGGGAGGCCCCCGAAACTGAAGCTTTCTTT. Translation gives CASSLWEAPETEAFF.

This clonotype was recorded many times. The chain employs TRBV6-1 and TRBJ1-5, with 7 bases matching TRBD1. CDR3 length: 15 residues. Germline assignment: CDR1 MNHNS and CDR2 SASEGT. V gave up 6 bases and J gave up 5 bases; unmatched junction bases: 10. CDR3: CASSLDRVFDQPQHF. The DNA for the CDR3 is TGTGCCAGCAGCCTCGACAGGGTGTTCGATCAGCCCCAGCATTTT.

This chain links TRBV28 with TRBJ1-1; D is unresolved. V shed 3 bases and J shed 11 bases, with 10 bases lying between them. The CDR3 contains 11 residues. Per germline, CDR1 MDHEN and CDR2 SYDVKM. This CDR3 reads CASSLTSWAFF. CDR3 DNA sequence: TGTGCCAGCAGTTTGACATCTTGGGCTTTCTTT.

This clonotype was observed a single time. CDR3 amino acids: CASSYSGGIYNEQFF. As DNA, the CDR3 is TGTGCCAGCAGCTATAGCGGGGGCATATACAATGAGCAGTTCTTC. The rearrangement links TRBV6-5 to TRBJ2-1; 9 positions match TRBD2. J was trimmed by 4 bases and V by 6 bases; bases with no gene match: 7. Germline V CDR1 and CDR2: MNHEY, SVGAGI. The CDR3 loop spans 15 amino acids.

This sequence joins TRBV19 and TRBJ2-3; TRBD1 matches at 9 bases. The CDR3 length is 13 residues. Germline V gene data show CDR1 as LNHDA and CDR2 as SQIVND (reference sequence). The trim removed 3 bases at V and 9 bases at J, leaving 4 bases unmatched. CDR3 residues: CASSITGQGTQYF. The CDR3 DNA follows: TGTGCCAGTAGTATCACCGGACAGGGGACGCAGTATTTT.

As to this clonotype: A much larger clone sits a single nucleotide away, making a read error possible. This chain connects TRBV27 to TRBJ2-7; TRBD1 might be the D (5 bases). V was pared by 2 bases and J by 9 bases, with 17 bases between. The CDR3 has 14 residues. Germline-derived CDR1 and CDR2 are MNHEY and SMNVEV (reference sequence). The CDR3 spells CASSLIQDGRVQYF. CDR3 coding DNA: TGTGCCAGCAGTTTAATACAGGACGGGCGCGTGCAGTACTTC.

This clonotype was detected ten times or more. The chain couples TRBV2 to TRBJ2-1; the match to TRBD2 covers 9 bases. Per germline, CDR1 SNHLY and CDR2 FYNNEI. The CDR3 has 16 residues. V shed 6 bases and J 8 bases; nucleotides not matched to a gene: 14. The CDR3 coding sequence is TGTGCCAGCAGGGTCGGGTTAGCGGGAGTGGTCGATGAGCAGTTCTTC. Residues: CASRVGLAGVVDEQFF.

The V call is TRBV15, the J call TRBJ2-1, with a weak D call TRBD2 (5 bases). CDR3 length: 15 amino acids. Germline CDR1 LNHNV, CDR2 YYDKDF (reference sequence). V was pared by 0 bases and J by 9 bases, with 15 bases between. The CDR3 sequence: CATSRDGLESGEQFF. The DNA for the CDR3 is TGTGCCACCAGCAGAGATGGACTGGAAAGCGGTGAGCAGTTCTTC. Filled out from reference TRBV15 and TRBJ2-1, the complete variable domain reads DAMVIQNPRYQVTQFGKPVTLSCSQTLNHNVMYWYQQKSSQAPKLLFHYYDKDFNNEADTPDNFQSRRPNTSFCFLDIRSPGLGDTAMYLCATSRDGLESGEQFFGPGTRLTVL.

This rearrangement joins TRBV5-1 to TRBJ2-5; a weak D match, TRBD2 (6 bases). Germline V lookup: CDR1 SGHRS, CDR2 YFSETQ. The CDR3 spans 15 residues. Trimming stripped 6 bases from V and 4 bases from J, with 19 bases between. CDR3 DNA sequence: TGCGCCAGCACCCCCCTCGCCGGAGGGCGAGAGACCCAGTACTTC. Translation gives CASTPLAGGRETQYF.

V gene TRBV18 combines with J gene TRBJ2-5, with D perhaps TRBD2 (6 bases). Trimming cost V 2 bases and J 5 bases, with 15 bases left between them. This CDR3 is built from 15 residues. Germline V gene sequence: CDR1 KGHSH, CDR2 LQKENI. This CDR3 reads CASSPIAGTFETQYF. CDR3 DNA sequence: TGTGCCAGCTCACCAATTGCGGGGACGTTTGAGACCCAGTACTTC.

This clonotype turned up a few times. The chain carries TRBV3-1 and TRBJ1-1; D may be TRBD1 (5 bases). CDR3 length: 14 amino acids. From germline, CDR1 is LGHDT and CDR2 YNNKEL (reference sequence). Trimming removed 3 bases at V and 6 bases at J, with 14 bases between. The CDR3 nucleotides read TGTGCCAGCAGCCAGGGGACGAAATTCGCTGAAGCTTTCTTT. This encodes CASSQGTKFAEAFF.

This clonotype came up many times. The chain is built from TRBV29-1 and TRBJ1-2, with 11 nucleotides matching TRBD1. Germline trimming cut 4 bases from V and 11 bases from J; bases unmatched to any gene: 6. Germline values: CDR1 SQVTM, CDR2 ANQGSEA. CDR3 length equals 12 residues. The CDR3 loop is CSVVDRGPGYTF. DNA of the CDR3: TGCAGCGTTGTGGACAGGGGGCCCGGTTACACCTTC.

Ten or more counts support this clonotype. The genes are TRBV6-1 and TRBJ2-3; TRBD2 agrees at 12 bases. Trimming at V came to 1 base and at J to 2 bases, leaving 7 bases not matched to a gene. The CDR3 spans 18 residues. CDR1 and CDR2 (germline): MNHNS, SASEGT. Written as DNA, the CDR3 is TGTGCCAGCAGTGAAGTCCCTAGCGGGGGGGCCAACACAGATACGCAGTATTTT. Amino acids: CASSEVPSGGANTDTQYF.

This clonotype was picked up one time. The J gene is TRBJ1-2, the V gene TRBV10-3; TRBD1 might be the D (5 bases). Germline V gives CDR1 ENHRY, CDR2 SYGVKD. The ends were cut back, 0 bases at V and 0 bases at J, with 14 bases in the middle. The CDR3 runs 17 residues. The CDR3 region has the DNA TGTGCCATCAGTGAGTCAGGGACGGGACTATCTAACTATGGCTACACCTTC. Its translation is CAISESGTGLSNYGYTF.

This clonotype was detected ten times or more. V and J are TRBV13 and TRBJ1-3, with 7 positions matching TRBD1. Losses at the gene ends were 4 bases for V and 8 bases for J; bases not matched to a gene: 5. The germline V gene encodes CDR1 PRHDT and CDR2 FYEKMQ (reference sequence). The CDR3 spans 13 residues. The CDR3 loop reads CASSSRQGDTIYF. The CDR3, as DNA: TGTGCCAGCAGCTCGCGACAGGGCGACACCATATATTTT.

This clonotype has a count of ten or more. The chain joins TRBV20-1 to TRBJ2-5, with D tentatively TRBD1 (5 bases). The CDR3 has 15 residues. Germline CDR1 reads DFQATT; CDR2 reads SNEGSKA (reference sequence). V shed 3 bases and J shed 5 bases, with 19 bases lying between them. CDR3 nucleotide sequence: TGCAGTGCTAGGGAAGCAGGGCGCCTCGGGGAGACCCAGTACTTC. Translation: CSAREAGRLGETQYF.

This clonotype was observed many times. The chain carries TRBV28 and TRBJ1-2; D not certain. The CDR3 is 15 amino acids. The V and J ends lost 6 bases and 0 bases respectively, with 14 bases between them. Germline V lookup: CDR1 MDHEN, CDR2 SYDVKM. CDR3 sequence: CASSLVAYANYGYTF. The CDR3 DNA sequence: TGTGCCAGCAGCCTCGTGGCCTACGCTAACTATGGCTACACCTTC.

To note about this clonotype: Just one base apart from a much larger clone, this may be a read error. The chain links TRBV11-1 to TRBJ1-3; no firm D call. Germline CDR1 reads SGHAT; CDR2 reads FQDESV (reference sequence). This CDR3 region has 16 residues. CDR3 protein: CASSSTFKSSGNTMYF. The CDR3 DNA reads as TGTGCCAGCAGCTCTACCTTCAAGAGCTCTGGAAACACCATGTATTTT.

A word on this clonotype: A clone one base away is much larger, so this may be a read error. The chain recombines TRBV11-2 with TRBJ2-4, with D tentatively TRBD2 (6 bases). The CDR3 sequence is 15 residues long. The V end was cut by 9 bases, the J end by 1 base, with 16 bases between. Germline-derived CDR1 and CDR2 are SGHAT and FQNNGV. In DNA form, the CDR3 reads TGTGCCAGTAGGCGTCCAGGAGGGGCCAAAAACATTCAGTACTTC. This translates into CASRRPGGAKNIQYF.

Concerning this clonotype itself: Germline and junction disagree at one end, which may indicate a read error. The chain uses TRBV19 and TRBJ1-1; 7 positions agree with TRBD1. The CDR3 is made up of 15 amino acids. CDR1 and CDR2 (germline): LNHDA, SQIVND (reference sequence). CDR3 residues: CASSIDGTAGTEAFF. DNA of the CDR3: TGTGCCAGCAGTATCGACGGGACAGCCGGCACTGAAGCTTTCTTT. Filled out from reference TRBV19 and TRBJ1-1, the complete variable domain reads DGGITQSPKYLFRKEGQNVTLSCEQNLNHDAMYWYRQDPGQGLRLIYYSQIVNDFQKGDIAEGYSVSREKKESFPLTVTSAQKNPTAFYLCASSIDGTAGTEAFFGQGTRLTVV.